These T cell receptor beta chains were read from a single sample in a study of blood T cell repertoires in COVID-19. Data came from immunoSEQ multiplex PCR; TCRdb stores just in-frame clones and leaves some out. The table records around 73,000 clones, around 82% of them present only once. Input material: peripheral blood. These receptors came from a human donor in a cohort sampled during active COVID-19. CDR3s include the opening cysteine and the closing phenylalanine or tryptophan. The D gene is left open where the match is weak. The size field is filled for only some rows; it gives once, few, many or a size class.

d_call	cdr3_length	j_call	v_call	clone_size	cdr3_aa	cdr3_nt
TRBD1	14	TRBJ1-1	TRBV3-1/TRBV3-2	NA	CASIGRGVNTEAFF	TGTGCCAGCATAGGCAGGGGGGTGAACACTGAAGCTTTCTTT
TRBD1	15	TRBJ2-7	TRBV6-5	NA	CASKSTGTASYEQYF	TGTGCCAGCAAATCGACCGGGACAGCGAGCTACGAGCAGTACTTC
NA	11	TRBJ1-2	TRBV20-1	NA	CSAPVVNGYTF	TGCAGTGCTCCTGTTGTAAATGGCTACACCTTC
TRBD1	16	TRBJ1-2	TRBV27	NA	CASSSLAQGPPLGYTF	TGTGCCAGCAGTTCCCTCGCACAGGGGCCCCCTCTGGGCTACACCTTC
NA	18	TRBJ2-3	TRBV5-6	NA	CASSLRGSGKASTDTQYF	TGTGCCAGCAGCTTGAGGGGGAGCGGAAAAGCTAGCACAGATACGCAGTATTTT
TRBD1	18	TRBJ1-5	TRBV10-1	few	CASSELGTGGAQNQPQHF	TGCGCCAGCAGTGAGCTCGGGACAGGGGGCGCCCAGAATCAGCCCCAGCATTTT
TRBD2	17	TRBJ2-3	TRBV5-4	NA	CASSPGGAGGWTDTQYF	TGTGCCAGCAGCCCGGGGGGAGCGGGGGGTTGGACAGATACGCAGTATTTT
TRBD1	20	TRBJ2-2	TRBV4-2	NA	CASSQTPGLTGGSDTGELFF	TGTGCCAGCAGCCAGACCCCGGGACTCACAGGGGGTTCGGACACCGGGGAGCTGTTTTTT
NA	16	TRBJ1-1	TRBV4-3	NA	CASSQDHGEADTEAFF	TGCGCCAGCAGCCAAGATCATGGGGAGGCGGACACTGAAGCTTTCTTT
NA	15	TRBJ1-4	TRBV14	NA	CASSREQTTNEKLFF	TGTGCCAGCAGCCGAGAACAGACAACTAATGAAAAACTGTTTTTT
NA	14	TRBJ1-1	TRBV10-3	NA	CAIRRAQANTEAFF	TGTGCCATCAGGCGGGCCCAGGCAAACACTGAAGCTTTCTTT
TRBD1	15	TRBJ2-6	TRBV2	NA	CASGDRTAGANVLTF	TGTGCCAGCGGGGACAGGACCGCTGGGGCCAACGTCCTGACTTTC
TRBD1	15	TRBJ1-5	TRBV19	NA	CASSTQGGSNQPQHF	TGTGCCAGTAGTACTCAGGGGGGTAGCAATCAGCCCCAGCATTTT
TRBD1	15	TRBJ1-1	TRBV11-2	NA	CASSIADRGGTEAFF	TGTGCCAGCAGCATTGCGGACAGGGGAGGCACTGAAGCTTTCTTT
TRBD1	17	TRBJ1-1	TRBV10-3	NA	CAISESRDRAGVTEAFF	TGTGCCATCAGTGAGTCGAGGGACAGGGCCGGGGTCACTGAAGCTTTCTTT
TRBD2	16	TRBJ2-3	TRBV7-2	NA	CASSLGWGGGTDTQYF	TGTGCCAGCAGCTTAGGTTGGGGGGGAGGGACAGATACGCAGTATTTT
NA	14	TRBJ1-3	TRBV18	NA	CASSPSGTGNTIYF	TGTGCCAGCTCACCATCAGGGACTGGAAACACCATATATTTT
TRBD1	16	TRBJ1-1	TRBV6-1	NA	CASSAGTGGRNTEAFF	TGTGCCAGCAGTGCTGGGACAGGGGGGAGGAACACTGAAGCTTTCTTT
NA	14	TRBJ1-1	TRBV7-9	NA	CASSAWRGNTEAFF	TGTGCCAGCAGCGCATGGCGGGGGAACACTGAAGCTTTCTTT
NA	15	TRBJ2-5	TRBV18	NA	CASSPPGLQGETQYF	TGTGCCAGCTCACCACCGGGCCTACAGGGAGAGACCCAGTACTTC
NA	13	TRBJ2-7	TRBV5-6	NA	CASSRGTTYEQYF	TGTGCCAGCAGCCGAGGGACAACCTACGAGCAGTACTTC
NA	17	TRBJ1-5	TRBV19	NA	CASSTGLVVGGNQPQHF	TGTGCCAGTAGTACGGGCCTCGTAGTAGGGGGCAATCAGCCCCAGCATTTT
TRBD2	18	TRBJ2-3	TRBV6-2/TRBV6-3	NA	CASSYWGPSGGSTDTQYF	TGTGCCAGCAGTTACTGGGGTCCTAGCGGGGGGAGCACAGATACGCAGTATTTT
TRBD2	17	TRBJ2-5	TRBV5-4	NA	CASSLGGQAGDKETQYF	TGTGCCAGCAGCTTGGGGGGCCAAGCGGGAGACAAAGAGACCCAGTACTTC
NA	15	TRBJ1-3	TRBV9	NA	CASSVGPGSGNTIYF	TGTGCCAGCAGCGTAGGTCCGGGCTCTGGAAACACCATATATTTT
NA	12	TRBJ2-7	TRBV28	once	CASSFDSYEQYF	TGTGCCAGCAGTTTCGACAGCTACGAGCAGTACTTC
NA	16	TRBJ2-5	TRBV5-4	NA	CASSDLGGVWQETQYF	TGTGCCAGCAGCGACCTGGGCGGGGTGTGGCAAGAGACCCAGTACTTC